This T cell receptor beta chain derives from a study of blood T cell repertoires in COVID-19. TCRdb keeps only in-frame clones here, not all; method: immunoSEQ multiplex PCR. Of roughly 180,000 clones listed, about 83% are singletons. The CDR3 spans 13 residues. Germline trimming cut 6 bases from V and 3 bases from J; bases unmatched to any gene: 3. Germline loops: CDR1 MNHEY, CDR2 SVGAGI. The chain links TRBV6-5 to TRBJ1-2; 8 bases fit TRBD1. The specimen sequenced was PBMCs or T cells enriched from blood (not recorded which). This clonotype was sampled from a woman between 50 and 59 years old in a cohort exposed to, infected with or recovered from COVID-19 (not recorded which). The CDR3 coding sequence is TGTGCCAGCAGCGCGACAGGGGACTATGGCTACACCTTC. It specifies CASSATGDYGYTF.